This T cell receptor beta chain was found in a study of T cell repertoires in cytomegalovirus infection (dated by TCRdb to the late 2010s). In terms of the full investigation: Donor HLA type was relevant to the analysis, as public TCR beta signatures indicated carriage of CMV infection together with the matching HLA type. Study-level results and caveats: In the ex vivo response, HLA-C-restricted CMV-specific TCR beta clonotypes were dominant, and in two of eight donors the single most frequent clonotype came from this HLA-C-restricted group. Cumulative frequency of public TCR beta family members discriminated carriers of CMV infection plus the relevant HLA type in this cohort and an independent roughly 330-donor cohort.

The data were produced on an Illumina HiSeq 1500. TCRdb itself trimmed the public reads at Q25 with fastp, ran MiXCR and retained productive beta chains. Entries are consolidated by CDR3 protein sequence, retaining the most common genes and DNA. The sample table records about 100,000 distinct CDR3 sequences; around 22% of these occur just once. About two fifths of the sample is in the top ten clones. This clonotype was found many times. This clone's antigen is unknown. The record has no base qualities; no much larger clone is one base away. The V end gives up 3 bases and the J end 1 base, leaving 5 bases in the junction not matched to a gene. From a lookup of the germline V gene (reference sequence), CDR1 and CDR2 are SEHNR and FQNEAQ. The CDR3 spans 15 residues, from the cysteine through the phenylalanine. Of all the DNA, just the CDR3 is kept, 45 bases in frame from base 1.

This TCR was recovered from a human donor in good health (CMV status not recorded). Some clones in this sample may be carry-over from other donors' samples. The V and J genes are TRBV7-9 and TRBJ2-7; 8 central nucleotides agree with TRBD2. The sample taken for sequencing was CD8+ T cells from PBMCs. The CDR3 region has the sequence CASSFLTSGSYEQYF. Read as DNA, the sequence is TGTGCCAGCAGCTTTCTCACTAGCGGATCCTACGAGCAGTACTTC.